This T cell receptor beta chain was retrieved from a study of blood T cells in healthy people across ages. A second PCR of roughly 7 to 11 cycles used a sample-barcoded 5' primer and a J-beta primer mix. TCRdb processed the 5' RACE reads anew with MiXCR; each CDR3 protein has one entry. Of 600,000 or so distinct CDR3 sequences listed, around 21% are singletons. The specimen sequenced was blood. This receptor was identified in a man aged 65 to 85 in good health.

CDR3 sequence reads: CASSWTSGGENIQYF. The DNA of the CDR3 is TGTGCCAGCAGTTGGACTAGCGGGGGGGAAAACATTCAGTACTTC. V gene TRBV12-3 or TRBV12-4 combines with J gene TRBJ2-4, with TRBD2 identical over 15 bases. The junction had 0 bases not matched to a gene; V was cut back by 4 bases and J by 5 bases. The CDR3 sequence is 15 residues long.